What follows are 21 T cell receptor beta chains derived from one specimen sequenced in a study of blood T cell repertoires in COVID-19. The method was immunoSEQ multiplex PCR; TCRdb's version includes in-frame clones alone and lacks a portion of them. Among 200,000 to 250,000 clones listed, 84% were seen once. The sequencing input was PBMCs or T cells enriched from blood (not recorded which). The receptors were sampled from a woman aged 40 to 55 who had recovered from COVID-19.

In nucleotides, the CDR3 is TGTGCCGTTGAAGCGGGAGGGCGGCGAAATGAGCAGTTCTTC. It translates to CAVEAGGRRNEQFF. This chain connects TRBV30 to TRBJ2-1, with 10 bases matching TRBD2. Trimming took 8 bases from V and 7 from J; bases not matched to a gene: 11. Germline loops: CDR1 GTSNPN, CDR2 SVGIG (reference sequence). The CDR3 extends over 14 amino acids.

The gene calls are TRBV6-6 and TRBJ2-3; D perhaps matches TRBD1 (6 bases). V shed 4 bases and J shed 8 bases, with 19 bases lying between them. The CDR3 totals 15 residues. CDR1 is MNHNY, CDR2 SVGAGI, per germline (reference sequence). The CDR3 DNA follows: TGTGCCAGCAGTTCGTTTCGGACAGCGATCGGTACGCAGTATTTT. Encoded protein: CASSSFRTAIGTQYF.

V usage is TRBV11-2 and J usage is TRBJ1-2; D is perhaps TRBD1 (6 bases). The CDR3 is made up of 15 amino acids. Germline V gene sequence: CDR1 SGHAT, CDR2 FQNNGV. V lost 6 bases to trimming and J lost 2 bases, with 16 bases between them. CDR3: CASRLWGGANYGYTF. The CDR3 coding sequence is TGTGCCAGCAGATTATGGGGGGGGGCCAACTATGGCTACACCTTC.

The chain combines TRBV9 with TRBJ2-2; D gene unclear. CDR1 SGDLS and CDR2 YYNGEE come from the germline V gene. V was clipped by 3 bases and J by 0 bases, with 12 bases between them. The CDR3 is made up of 16 amino acids. The CDR3 sequence: CASSAPAVANTGELFF. The CDR3 DNA sequence: TGTGCCAGCAGCGCCCCCGCGGTCGCGAACACCGGGGAGCTGTTTTTT.

This chain links TRBV7-3 with TRBJ1-6; weak D call: TRBD1 (5 bases). The CDR3 consists of 13 residues. V dropped 5 bases and J dropped 8 bases, with 10 bases sitting between them. Looked up from germline, CDR1 is SGHTA and CDR2 is FQGTGA. The chain's CDR3 is CASSPEGDSPLHF. DNA for the CDR3: TGTGCCAGCAGCCCGGAAGGGGATTCACCCCTCCACTTT.

The V gene is TRBV6-5, the J gene TRBJ2-1, with TRBD2 identical over 7 bases. V lost 0 bases and J lost 6; bases outside the gene matches: 5. This CDR3 is 15 amino acids long. Germline V gene lookup returns CDR1 MNHEY and CDR2 SVGAGI. CDR3 in DNA: TGTGCCAGCAGTTACTCTCGCGGGAGACCCAATGAGCAGTTCTTC. This sequence encodes CASSYSRGRPNEQFF.

The CDR3 sequence: CASSLGGGNYGYTF. Written as DNA, the CDR3 is TGTGCCAGCAGCTTGGGCGGGGGGAACTATGGCTACACCTTC. This chain links TRBV5-5 with TRBJ1-2; possible D gene TRBD1, 5 bases. Trimming took off 0 bases at V and 2 bases at J, with 8 bases between the two ends. This CDR3 comprises 14 residues. Germline assignment: CDR1 SGHKS and CDR2 YYEKEE (reference sequence). Using reference TRBV5-5 and TRBJ1-2 for the parts outside the CDR3, the full variable domain is DAGVTQSPTHLIKTRGQQVTLRCSPISGHKSVSWYQQVLGQGPQFIFQYYEKEERGRGNFPDRFSARQFPNYSSELNVNALLLGDSALYLCASSLGGGNYGYTFGSGTRLTVV.

This clone was counted a single time. This rearrangement joins TRBV7-2 to TRBJ2-2; TRBD2 agrees at 8 bases. With V trimmed by 6 bases and J by 7 bases, 10 bases remained unmatched. The CDR3 spans 15 residues. In germline, CDR1 is SGHTA, CDR2 FQGNSA. This chain's CDR3 is CASRRVAGKNGELFF. The DNA of the CDR3 is TGTGCCAGCAGAAGGGTAGCGGGAAAAAACGGGGAGCTGTTTTTT.

The V gene is TRBV27, the J gene TRBJ2-3; 8 nucleotides agree with TRBD2. Germline CDR1 reads MNHEY; CDR2 reads SMNVEV (reference sequence). V shed 6 bases, J shed 4 bases, and the junction held 15 bases outside the gene matches. The length of the CDR3 is 17 residues. CDR3 in amino acids: CASSPLMGTRSPDTQYF. CDR3 bases: TGTGCCAGCAGCCCCCTGATGGGGACTAGGAGCCCAGATACGCAGTATTTT.

J is TRBJ2-6 and V is TRBV29-1; D is possibly TRBD1 (6 bases). The V gene lost 4 bases and the J gene lost 4 bases, with 14 bases spanning the gap. The CDR3 has 15 residues. Germline loops: CDR1 SQVTM, CDR2 ANQGSEA. CDR3 residues: CSVGQVPGGANVLTF. Written as DNA, the CDR3 is TGCAGCGTTGGACAGGTGCCTGGGGGGGCCAACGTCCTGACTTTC.

This clone was counted once. The chain has TRBV19 and TRBJ1-1; maybe TRBD1 (5 bases). This CDR3 comprises 14 residues. The V gene's germline CDR1 is LNHDA and CDR2 SQIVND (reference sequence). V shed 5 bases and J shed 1 base, with 11 bases lying between them. CDR3 bases: TGTGCCAGTAGTTGGCGACAGAGGAACACTGAAGCTTTCTTT. It specifies CASSWRQRNTEAFF.

The rearrangement links TRBV11-3 to TRBJ2-5; D call uncertain. Trimming left V 5 bases short and J 5 bases short, with 12 bases between. This CDR3 is built from 13 residues. Looked up from germline, CDR1 is SGHNT and CDR2 is YENEEA. The chain's CDR3 is CASSPSSVETQYF. The CDR3 DNA is TGTGCCAGCAGCCCGTCCTCCGTGGAGACCCAGTACTTC.

The CDR3 region is CAWSLATEAFF. Written as DNA, the CDR3 is TGTGCCTGGAGTCTAGCTACTGAAGCTTTCTTT. The chain employs TRBV30 and TRBJ1-1; D uncertain. V gave up 2 bases and J gave up 5 bases, with 6 bases separating them. This CDR3 is built from 11 residues. Germline values: CDR1 GTSNPN, CDR2 SVGIG (reference sequence).

The gene calls are TRBV12-3 or TRBV12-4 and TRBJ1-2; 8 bases are shared with TRBD1. The CDR3 sequence is 13 residues long. V trimming: 5 bases; J trimming: 4 bases; junction bases outside the gene matches: 3. The CDR3 sequence is CASSPGTGYGYTF. For the CDR3, the DNA is TGTGCCAGCAGTCCCGGGACAGGCTATGGCTACACCTTC.

The chain has TRBV18 and TRBJ2-5; perhaps TRBD1 as D (5 bases). The ends were cut back, 2 bases at V and 0 bases at J, with 13 bases in the middle. The CDR3 length is 16 residues. Germline CDR1 and CDR2: KGHSH and LQKENI. CDR3 in amino acids: CASSPGASSYQETQYF. In DNA form, the CDR3 reads TGTGCCAGCTCACCAGGGGCCTCCTCGTACCAAGAGACCCAGTACTTC. Full variable domain (remainder filled in from reference TRBV18 and TRBJ2-5): NAGVMQNPRHLVRRRGQEARLRCSPMKGHSHVYWYRQLPEEGLKFMVYLQKENIIDESGMPKERFSAEFPKEGPSILRIQQVVRGDSAAYFCASSPGASSYQETQYFGPGTRLLVL.

The chain recombines TRBV5-1 with TRBJ1-5; TRBD1 is a possible D gene (6 bases). With 4 bases removed from V and 7 bases from J, the gap between germline ends came to 15 bases. CDR1 is SGHRS and CDR2 is YFSETQ in the germline V gene. This CDR3 comprises 14 residues. The CDR3 DNA follows: TGCGCCAGCAGCCGGGAGGGGGAAGACCAGCCCCAGCATTTT. Protein sequence: CASSREGEDQPQHF.

This chain links TRBV27 with TRBJ1-5, with D unclear. CDR3 length: 13 amino acids. Germline V CDR1 and CDR2: MNHEY, SMNVEV (reference sequence). The ends were cut back, 9 bases at V and 6 bases at J, with 15 bases in the middle. The CDR3 reads CASSSYEGQPQHF. Here the CDR3 DNA reads TGTGCCAGTTCGTCCTATGAGGGTCAGCCCCAGCATTTT.

The CDR3 nucleotides read TGTGCCAGCAGCTTAGCGGGCGGGAGAAATGAGCAGTTCTTC. It codes for CASSLAGGRNEQFF. The V call is TRBV7-8, the J call TRBJ2-1; 7 nucleotides agree with TRBD2. Germline V gene sequence: CDR1 SGHVS, CDR2 FQNEAQ. V lost 0 bases to trimming and J lost 7 bases; unmatched junction nucleotides: 3. CDR3 length: 14 amino acids. Based on the CDR3 plus reference TRBV7-8 and TRBJ2-1, the full variable domain is GAGVSQSPRYKVAKRGQDVALRCDPISGHVSLFWYQQALGQGPEFLTYFQNEAQLDKSGLPSDRFFAERPEGSVSTLKIQRTQQEDSAVYLCASSLAGGRNEQFFGPGTRLTVL.

This clone has a single count. The V and J genes are TRBV11-2 and TRBJ1-1; D is possibly TRBD1 (6 bases). The CDR3 loop spans 17 amino acids. Deletions cut 0 bases from V and 6 bases from J, with 20 bases between. Germline assignment: CDR1 SGHAT and CDR2 FQNNGV. The DNA of the CDR3 is TGTGCCAGCAGCTTAGATTCCCCGGGGGGGCGTTTCCCTGAAGCTTTCTTT. Translation: CASSLDSPGGRFPEAFF.

V gene TRBV5-1 combines with J gene TRBJ2-3, with 13 positions matching TRBD2. The CDR3 is made up of 16 amino acids. V lost 3 bases to trimming and J lost 3 bases; unmatched junction nucleotides: 4. In germline, CDR1 is SGHRS, CDR2 YFSETQ. CDR3 sequence reads: CASSWGTSGATDTQYF. The DNA of the CDR3 is TGCGCCAGCAGCTGGGGGACTAGCGGGGCTACAGATACGCAGTATTTT.

The chain is built from TRBV5-1 and TRBJ1-2; 7 nucleotides agree with TRBD1. V dropped 2 bases and J dropped 5; count of bases not matched to a gene: 9. The germline V gene has CDR1 SGHRS and CDR2 YFSETQ. CDR3 length: 15 amino acids. The DNA for the CDR3 is TGCGCCAGCAGCTTTTTCTCGGCAGGGGGATATGGCTACACCTTC. It yields the protein CASSFFSAGGYGYTF.